This entry concerns a single T cell receptor (beta chain). Its antigen is not known. This entry comes from a study of T cells in narcolepsy. Clones were read by immunoSEQ multiplex PCR, and TCRdb kept only the in-frame ones, dropping some. Seen here are almost 25,000 clones, less than 65% observed once, and the top ten hold roughly an eighth. The CDR3 consists of 15 residues. The germline V and J ends were trimmed by 4 bases and 2 bases, with 15 bases remaining between them. Looked up from germline, CDR1 is SGHRS and CDR2 is YFSETQ. Overall study results and limits: No autoreactive T cell clone sequences appeared in some memory CD4+ repertoires.

This receptor was obtained from a human donor in good health. V is TRBV5-1 and J is TRBJ2-5; D may be TRBD1 (6 bases). The sequencing input was memory (CD45RA-) CD4+ T cells from blood. The CDR3 protein is CASSIGDILQETQYF. DNA of the CDR3: TGCGCCAGCAGCATTGGGGACATACTACAAGAGACCCAGTACTTC.